This entry lists 8 T cell receptor beta chains sequenced from one sample in a study of blood T cell repertoires in COVID-19. Sequenced by immunoSEQ multiplex PCR; TCRdb stores in-frame clones only, minus some. The sample consists of 250,000 or so clones, approximately 88% of them appearing once. The material sequenced was peripheral blood. The receptors stem from a woman aged 40 to 50 who had recovered from COVID-19.

V gene TRBV14 combines with J gene TRBJ1-6; D remains unclear. From germline, CDR1 is SGHDN and CDR2 FVKESK. Trimming removed 5 bases at V and 5 bases at J, with 10 bases between. The CDR3 has 14 residues. CDR3 loop: CASSTGMNNSPLHF. In DNA, the CDR3 is TGTGCCAGCAGCACCGGGATGAATAATTCACCCCTCCACTTT.

In DNA, the CDR3 is TGTGCCAGCAGCCAAGCCCCGGGACTAGCGGGGGCACTTTACGAGCAGTACTTC. It translates to CASSQAPGLAGALYEQYF. The chain is built from TRBV14 and TRBJ2-7; 14 bases align to TRBD2. Trimming cost V 1 base and J 4 bases; bases outside gene matches: 9. Germline CDR1 is SGHDN and CDR2 is FVKESK. The CDR3 is 18 amino acids.

The V and J genes are TRBV25-1 and TRBJ2-7, with 9 bases aligning to TRBD1. The CDR3 runs 17 residues. CDR1 MGHDK and CDR2 SYGVNS come from the germline V gene. Germline trimming cut 5 bases from V and 6 bases from J; bases unmatched to any gene: 17. The CDR3, as DNA: TGTGCCAGCAGTCCGGCCGAGGGACAGGGTTCCTTCGGCGAGCAGTACTTC. Translation gives CASSPAEGQGSFGEQYF.

This sequence joins TRBV5-1 and TRBJ2-3; D possibly corresponds to TRBD1 (5 bases). CDR3 size: 14 residues. CDR1 is SGHRS and CDR2 is YFSETQ in the germline V gene. The V gene lost 4 bases and the J gene lost 2 bases, with 11 bases spanning the gap. CDR3 sequence: CASSGGALTDTQYF. The DNA for the CDR3 is TGCGCCAGCAGCGGTGGGGCCCTCACAGATACGCAGTATTTT.

This sequence joins TRBV2 and TRBJ2-7, with unresolved D. The CDR3 runs 12 residues. Germline CDR1 reads SNHLY; CDR2 reads FYNNEI. Trimming removed 6 bases from V and 0 bases from J, with 6 bases in between. The CDR3 region has the DNA TGTGCCAGCAGCGAGAGCTCCTACGAGCAGTACTTC. Protein: CASSESSYEQYF.

The chain uses TRBV19 and TRBJ2-1; 8 bases fit TRBD2. The CDR3 sequence is 13 residues long. Germline V gene data show CDR1 as LNHDA and CDR2 as SQIVND (reference sequence). V lost 7 bases and J lost 7; bases outside the gene matches: 6. CDR3 amino acids: CASTAGVANEQFF. The CDR3 DNA follows: TGTGCCAGTACAGCGGGAGTCGCGAATGAGCAGTTCTTC.

The V gene is TRBV5-1, the J gene TRBJ1-1, with 7 bases lining up with TRBD1. V was clipped by 5 bases and J by 1 base; unmatched bases: 5. Germline-derived CDR1 and CDR2 are SGHRS and YFSETQ. This CDR3 is built from 14 residues. CDR3 sequence reads: CASRAQGTNTEAFF. DNA of the CDR3: TGCGCCAGCAGAGCACAGGGGACGAACACTGAAGCTTTCTTT.

The chain carries TRBV12-3 or TRBV12-4 and TRBJ2-3, with 8 bases matching TRBD1. The CDR3 contains 13 residues. With V trimmed by 10 bases and J by 7 bases, 10 bases remained unmatched. The DNA of the CDR3 is TGTGCCATCTCGGGACAGGAGGCCTATACGCAGTATTTT. Its protein is CAISGQEAYTQYF.